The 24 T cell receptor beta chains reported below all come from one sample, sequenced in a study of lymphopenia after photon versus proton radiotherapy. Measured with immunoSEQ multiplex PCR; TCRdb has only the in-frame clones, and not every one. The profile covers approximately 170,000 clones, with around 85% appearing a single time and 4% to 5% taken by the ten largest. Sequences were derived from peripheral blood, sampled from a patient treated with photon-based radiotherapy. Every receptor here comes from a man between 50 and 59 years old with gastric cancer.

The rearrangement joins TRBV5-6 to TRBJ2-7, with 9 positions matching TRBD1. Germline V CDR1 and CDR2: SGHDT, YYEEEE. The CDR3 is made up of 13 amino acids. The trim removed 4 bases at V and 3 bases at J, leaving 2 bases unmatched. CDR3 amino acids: CASSVTGGYEQYF. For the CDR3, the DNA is TGTGCCAGCAGCGTGACAGGGGGCTACGAGCAGTACTTC.

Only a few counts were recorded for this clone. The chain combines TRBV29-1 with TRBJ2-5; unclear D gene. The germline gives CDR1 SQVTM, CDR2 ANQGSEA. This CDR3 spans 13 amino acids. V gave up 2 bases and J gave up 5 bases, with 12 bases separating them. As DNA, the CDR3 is TGCAGCGTTGAATTCGGGTTGAGGGAGACCCAGTACTTC. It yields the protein CSVEFGLRETQYF.

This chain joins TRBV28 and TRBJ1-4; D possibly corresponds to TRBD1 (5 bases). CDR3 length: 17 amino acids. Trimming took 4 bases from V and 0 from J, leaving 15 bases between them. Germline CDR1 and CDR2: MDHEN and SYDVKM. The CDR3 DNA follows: TGTGCCAGCAGTTCTATGTCCACGGGGGCAACTAATGAAAAACTGTTTTTT. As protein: CASSSMSTGATNEKLFF. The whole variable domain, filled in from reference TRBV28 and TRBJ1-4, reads DVKVTQSSRYLVKRTGEKVFLECVQDMDHENMFWYRQDPGLGLRLIYFSYDVKMKEKGDIPEGYSVSREKKERFSLILESASTNQTSMYLCASSSMSTGATNEKLFFGSGTQLSVL.

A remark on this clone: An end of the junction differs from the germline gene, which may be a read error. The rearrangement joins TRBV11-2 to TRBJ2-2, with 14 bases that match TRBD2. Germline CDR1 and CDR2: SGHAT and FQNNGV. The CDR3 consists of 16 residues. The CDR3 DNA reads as TGTGCCTGCAGCCTGGGACTAGCGGGAGTGACCGGGGAGCTGTTTTTT. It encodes CACSLGLAGVTGELFF. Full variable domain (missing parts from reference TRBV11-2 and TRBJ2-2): EAGVAQSPRYKIIEKRQSVAFWCNPISGHATLYWYQQILGQGPKLLIQFQNNGVVDDSQLPKDRFSAERLKGVDSTLKIQPAKLEDSAVYLCACSLGLAGVTGELFFGEGSRLTVL.

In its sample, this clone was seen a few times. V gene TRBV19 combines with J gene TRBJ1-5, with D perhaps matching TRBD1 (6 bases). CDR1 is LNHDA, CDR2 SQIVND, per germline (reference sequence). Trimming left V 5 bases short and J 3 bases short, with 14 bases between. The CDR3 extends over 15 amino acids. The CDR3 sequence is CASSGYRTDNQPQHF. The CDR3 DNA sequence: TGTGCCAGTAGTGGTTATCGGACAGACAATCAGCCCCAGCATTTT.

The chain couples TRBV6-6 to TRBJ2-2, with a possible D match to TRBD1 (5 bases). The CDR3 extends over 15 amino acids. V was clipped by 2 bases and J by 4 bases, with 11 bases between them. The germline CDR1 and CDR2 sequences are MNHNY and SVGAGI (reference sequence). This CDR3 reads CASSYGSTVTGELFF. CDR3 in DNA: TGTGCCAGCAGTTACGGGTCGACAGTCACCGGGGAGCTGTTTTTT.

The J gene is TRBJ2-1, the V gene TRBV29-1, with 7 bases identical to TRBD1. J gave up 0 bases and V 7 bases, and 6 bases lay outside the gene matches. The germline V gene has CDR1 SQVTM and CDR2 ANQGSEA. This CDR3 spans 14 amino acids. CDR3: CSDTDRNSYNEQFF. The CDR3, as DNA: TGCAGCGATACGGACAGGAACTCCTACAATGAGCAGTTCTTC.

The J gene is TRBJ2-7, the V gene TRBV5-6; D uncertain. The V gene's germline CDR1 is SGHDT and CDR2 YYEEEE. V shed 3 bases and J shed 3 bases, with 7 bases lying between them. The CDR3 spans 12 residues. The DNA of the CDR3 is TGTGCCAGCAGCTCTCTGAACTACGAGCAGTACTTC. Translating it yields CASSSLNYEQYF. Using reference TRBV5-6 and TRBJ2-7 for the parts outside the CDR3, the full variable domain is DAGVTQSPTHLIKTRGQQVTLRCSPKSGHDTVSWYQQALGQGPQFIFQYYEEEERQRGNFPDRFSGHQFPNYSSELNVNALLLGDSALYLCASSSLNYEQYFGPGTRLTVT.

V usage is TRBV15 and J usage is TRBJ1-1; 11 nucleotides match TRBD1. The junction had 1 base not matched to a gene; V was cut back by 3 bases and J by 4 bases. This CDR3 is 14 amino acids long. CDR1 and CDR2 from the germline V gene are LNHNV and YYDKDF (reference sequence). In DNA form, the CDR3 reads TGTGCCACCAGCAGCGGGACAGGGGGCACTGAAGCTTTCTTT. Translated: CATSSGTGGTEAFF.

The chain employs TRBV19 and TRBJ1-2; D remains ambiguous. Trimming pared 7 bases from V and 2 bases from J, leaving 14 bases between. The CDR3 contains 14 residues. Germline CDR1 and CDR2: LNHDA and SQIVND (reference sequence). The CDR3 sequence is CASKPIGSNYGYTF. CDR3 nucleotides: TGTGCCAGTAAGCCGATCGGTTCCAACTATGGCTACACCTTC.

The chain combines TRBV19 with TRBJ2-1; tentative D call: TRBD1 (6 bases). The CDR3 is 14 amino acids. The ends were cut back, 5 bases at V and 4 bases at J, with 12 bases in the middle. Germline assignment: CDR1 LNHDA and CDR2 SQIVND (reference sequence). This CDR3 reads CASSQGKGYNEQFF. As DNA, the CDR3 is TGTGCCAGTAGTCAGGGGAAGGGATACAATGAGCAGTTCTTC.

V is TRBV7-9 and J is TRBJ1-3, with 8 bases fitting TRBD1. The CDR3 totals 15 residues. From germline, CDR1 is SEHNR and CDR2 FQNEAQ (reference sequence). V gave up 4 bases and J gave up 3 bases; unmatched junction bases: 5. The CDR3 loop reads CASSSTGVGGNTIYF. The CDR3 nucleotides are TGTGCCAGCAGCTCGACAGGGGTGGGTGGAAACACCATATATTTT.

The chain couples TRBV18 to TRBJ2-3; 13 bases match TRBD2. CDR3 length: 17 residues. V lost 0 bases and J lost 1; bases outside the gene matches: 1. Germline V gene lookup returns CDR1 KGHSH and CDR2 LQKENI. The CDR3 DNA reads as TGTGCCAGCTCACCACCCGGACTAGCGGGGGGCACAGATACGCAGTATTTT. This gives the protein CASSPPGLAGGTDTQYF.

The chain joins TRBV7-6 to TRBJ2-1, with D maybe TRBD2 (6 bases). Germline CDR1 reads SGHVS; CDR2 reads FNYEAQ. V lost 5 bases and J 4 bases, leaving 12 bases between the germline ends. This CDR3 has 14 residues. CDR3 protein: CASSHRRGYNEQFF. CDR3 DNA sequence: TGTGCCAGCAGCCATCGGAGGGGTTACAATGAGCAGTTCTTC.

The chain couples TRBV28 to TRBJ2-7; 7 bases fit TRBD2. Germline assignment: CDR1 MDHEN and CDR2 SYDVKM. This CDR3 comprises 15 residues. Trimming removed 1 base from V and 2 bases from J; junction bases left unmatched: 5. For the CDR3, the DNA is TGTGCCAGCAGTTTATCGGGGGGAGGCCCCTACGAGCAGTACTTC. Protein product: CASSLSGGGPYEQYF. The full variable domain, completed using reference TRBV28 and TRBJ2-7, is DVKVTQSSRYLVKRTGEKVFLECVQDMDHENMFWYRQDPGLGLRLIYFSYDVKMKEKGDIPEGYSVSREKKERFSLILESASTNQTSMYLCASSLSGGGPYEQYFGPGTRLTVT.

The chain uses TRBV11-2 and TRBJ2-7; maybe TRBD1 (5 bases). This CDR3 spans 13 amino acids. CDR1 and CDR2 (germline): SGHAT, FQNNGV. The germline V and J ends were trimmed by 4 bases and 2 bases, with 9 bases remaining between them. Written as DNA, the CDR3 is TGTGCCAGCAGCTATCGACAGCCCTACGAGCAGTACTTC. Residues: CASSYRQPYEQYF. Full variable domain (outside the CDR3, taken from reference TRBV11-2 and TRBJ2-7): EAGVAQSPRYKIIEKRQSVAFWCNPISGHATLYWYQQILGQGPKLLIQFQNNGVVDDSQLPKDRFSAERLKGVDSTLKIQPAKLEDSAVYLCASSYRQPYEQYFGPGTRLTVT.

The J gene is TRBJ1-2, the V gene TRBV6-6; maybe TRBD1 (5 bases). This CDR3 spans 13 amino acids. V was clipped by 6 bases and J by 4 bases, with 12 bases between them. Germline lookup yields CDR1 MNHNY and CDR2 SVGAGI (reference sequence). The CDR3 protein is CASRGPGPYGYTF. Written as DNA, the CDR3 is TGTGCCAGCAGAGGGCCAGGGCCCTATGGCTACACCTTC.

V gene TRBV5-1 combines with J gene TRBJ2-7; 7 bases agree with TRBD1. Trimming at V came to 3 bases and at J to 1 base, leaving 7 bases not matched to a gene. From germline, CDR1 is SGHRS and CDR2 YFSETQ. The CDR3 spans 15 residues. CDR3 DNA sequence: TGCGCCAGCAGCTCCGGACAGGCAGGATCCTACGAGCAGTACTTC. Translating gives CASSSGQAGSYEQYF. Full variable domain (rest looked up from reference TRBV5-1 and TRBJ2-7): KAGVTQTPRYLIKTRGQQVTLSCSPISGHRSVSWYQQTPGQGLQFLFEYFSETQRNKGNFPGRFSGRQFSNSRSEMNVSTLELGDSALYLCASSSGQAGSYEQYFGPGTRLTVT.

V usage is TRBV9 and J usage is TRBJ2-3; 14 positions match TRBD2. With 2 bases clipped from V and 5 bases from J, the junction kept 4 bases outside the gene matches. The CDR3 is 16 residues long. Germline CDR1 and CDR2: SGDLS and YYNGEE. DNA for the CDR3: TGTGCCAGCAGCGTCACCGGGACTAGCGGGAGAGATACGCAGTATTTT. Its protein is CASSVTGTSGRDTQYF.

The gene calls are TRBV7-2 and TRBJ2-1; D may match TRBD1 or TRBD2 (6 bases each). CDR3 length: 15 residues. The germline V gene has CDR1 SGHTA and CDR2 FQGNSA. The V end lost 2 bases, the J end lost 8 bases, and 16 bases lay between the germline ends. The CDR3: CASSLRGGDTDEQFF. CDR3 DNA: TGTGCCAGCAGCTTACGAGGAGGGGACACGGATGAGCAGTTCTTC. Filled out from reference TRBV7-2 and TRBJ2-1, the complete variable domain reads GAGVSQSPSNKVTEKGKDVELRCDPISGHTALYWYRQSLGQGLEFLIYFQGNSAPDKSGLPSDRFSAERTGGSVSTLTIQRTQQEDSAVYLCASSLRGGDTDEQFFGPGTRLTVL.

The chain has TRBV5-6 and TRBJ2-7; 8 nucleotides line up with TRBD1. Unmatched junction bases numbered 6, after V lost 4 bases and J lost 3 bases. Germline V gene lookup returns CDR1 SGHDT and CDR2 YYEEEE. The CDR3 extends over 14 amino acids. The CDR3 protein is CASSPDRGNYEQYF. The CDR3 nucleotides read TGTGCCAGCAGCCCTGACAGGGGCAACTACGAGCAGTACTTC.

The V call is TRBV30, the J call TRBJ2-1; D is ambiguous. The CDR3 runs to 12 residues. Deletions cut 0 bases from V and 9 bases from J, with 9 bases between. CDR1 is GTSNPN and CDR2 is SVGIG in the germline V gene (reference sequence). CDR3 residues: CAWSVLRAEQFF. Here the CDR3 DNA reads TGTGCCTGGAGTGTACTACGGGCTGAGCAGTTCTTC.

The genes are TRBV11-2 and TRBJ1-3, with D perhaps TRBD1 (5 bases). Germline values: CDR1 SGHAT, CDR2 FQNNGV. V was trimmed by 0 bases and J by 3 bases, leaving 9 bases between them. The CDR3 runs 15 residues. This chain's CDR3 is CASSLDFRVGNTIYF. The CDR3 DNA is TGTGCCAGCAGCTTAGATTTCAGGGTTGGAAACACCATATATTTT.

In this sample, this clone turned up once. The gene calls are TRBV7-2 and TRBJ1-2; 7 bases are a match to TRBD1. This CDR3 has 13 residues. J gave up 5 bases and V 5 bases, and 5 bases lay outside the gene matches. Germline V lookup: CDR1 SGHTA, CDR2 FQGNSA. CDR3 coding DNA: TGTGCCAGCAGCCGAGACAGGGAGTATGGCTACACCTTC. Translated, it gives CASSRDREYGYTF.